This T cell receptor beta chain originates from a study of T cell changes during pregnancy in multiple sclerosis. Germline loops: CDR1 SGDLS, CDR2 YYNGEE. Trimming at V came to 0 bases and at J to 5 bases, leaving 7 bases not matched to a gene. The length of the CDR3 is 16 residues. TCRdb's table, derived via immunoSEQ multiplex PCR, lists solely in-frame clones and lacks some. The sample lists over 35,000 clones; around 94% were seen once. Sequenced: peripheral blood. The chain carries TRBV9 and TRBJ2-3; 9 bases align to TRBD2. This sequence originates from a female donor with multiple sclerosis, enrolled in a pregnancy study. Here the CDR3 reads CASSVAAGGRRDTQYF. The CDR3 region has the DNA TGTGCCAGCAGCGTAGCTGCGGGAGGGCGGAGAGATACGCAGTATTTT.